These 18 T cell receptor beta chains share one sample of origin, sequenced in a study of T-cell reconstitution after alpha-beta-depleted transplantation in children (TCRdb year 2016). Library construction relied on PCR. The listed sequencing device is Illumina HiSeq 2500. Molecular barcoding was employed in the preparation of TCR libraries, with unique molecular identifiers being used to normalize TCRbeta repertoire quantification. The public reads were reanalyzed by TCRdb: fastp trimming at Q25, MiXCR alignment, in-frame beta chains only. For every CDR3 protein sequence, its rows merge into one entry that carries the most common genes and DNA. This sample gives almost 600,000 distinct CDR3 sequences in total; 25% to 30% of them show up just once. The top ten constitute 30% to 40% of the sample. The treatment or condition label, read with the paper, signifies: allogeneic hematopoietic cell transplantation with graft depleted of TCRalphabeta T cells and CD19 B cells.

The specimen comprised PBMCs, sampled before TCRalphabeta/CD19-depleted stem cell transplant. Receptors were obtained from a boy in the first two years of life with Wiskott-Aldrich syndrome, due to receive a stem cell transplant.

This rearrangement joins TRBV5-1 to TRBJ1-1, with D tentatively TRBD1 (6 bases). The CDR3 contains 15 residues. Germline V gene data show CDR1 as SGHRS and CDR2 as YFSETQ. With 0 bases removed from V and 6 bases from J, the gap between germline ends came to 15 bases. This CDR3 reads CASSLAQGLGAEAFF. The CDR3 DNA follows: TGCGCCAGCAGCTTGGCTCAGGGGCTGGGGGCTGAAGCTTTCTTT.

The gene calls are TRBV9 and TRBJ2-1; D unclear. The V gene's germline CDR1 is SGDLS and CDR2 YYNGEE. This CDR3 comprises 16 residues. V was cut by 0 bases and J by 0 bases, with 10 bases left in between. The CDR3 loop reads CASSVVSGDSYNEQFF. The CDR3 DNA reads as TGTGCCAGCAGCGTAGTGAGTGGGGACTCCTACAATGAGCAGTTCTTC.

This clonotype has just a few counts. This chain joins TRBV6-5 and TRBJ1-3; D is undetermined. Germline assignment: CDR1 MNHEY and CDR2 SVGAGI. CDR3 length: 14 residues. Trimming took 4 bases from V and 6 from J, leaving 13 bases between them. The chain's CDR3 is CASSSDLLINTIYF. As DNA, the CDR3 is TGTGCCAGCAGTTCGGACTTACTGATAAACACCATATATTTT.

The chain recombines TRBV5-1 with TRBJ1-4; D remains ambiguous. V was clipped by 5 bases and J by 5 bases, with 10 bases between them. This CDR3 spans 13 amino acids. In germline, CDR1 is SGHRS, CDR2 YFSETQ. The CDR3 here is CASSRLPNEKLFF. The CDR3 DNA reads TGCGCCAGCAGTAGACTGCCGAATGAAAAACTGTTTTTT.

The chain uses TRBV20-1 and TRBJ1-1; D perhaps matches TRBD1 (5 bases). Germline values: CDR1 DFQATT, CDR2 SNEGSKA (reference sequence). This CDR3 contains 18 residues. V shed 1 base and J shed 3 bases, with 24 bases lying between them. Written as DNA, the CDR3 is TGCAGTGCTAGAGGATGGGGTGGCGGGGCGCTTGGGGACACTGAAGCTTTCTTT. Amino acid sequence: CSARGWGGGALGDTEAFF.

The chain recombines TRBV11-2 with TRBJ2-1; D is unclear. Germline V gene lookup returns CDR1 SGHAT and CDR2 FQNNGV. The CDR3 totals 11 residues. Trimming stripped 0 bases from V and 14 bases from J, with 8 bases between. The CDR3 DNA is TGTGCCAGCAGCTTAGATCTTCAGGAGTTCTTC. This sequence encodes CASSLDLQEFF.

This clonotype has more than one count but fewer than ten. The V and J genes are TRBV6-2 or TRBV6-3 and TRBJ2-1; 10 positions match TRBD2. CDR3 length: 15 residues. With V trimmed by 7 bases and J by 6 bases, 9 bases remained unmatched. Per the germline V gene, CDR1 is MNHEY and CDR2 is SVGEGT. The CDR3 protein is CASIPRPSGSNEQFF. Here the CDR3 DNA reads TGTGCCAGCATCCCACGGCCTAGCGGGAGCAATGAGCAGTTCTTC.

The chain is built from TRBV5-1 and TRBJ2-6; D call uncertain. Trimming removed 0 bases from V and 2 bases from J, with 3 bases in between. Germline CDR1 is SGHRS and CDR2 is YFSETQ. The CDR3 has 14 amino acids. The CDR3 DNA reads as TGCGCCAGCAGCTTGGAGGCTGGGGCCAACGTCCTGACTTTC. Its translation is CASSLEAGANVLTF. Supplemented by reference TRBV5-1 and TRBJ2-6, the full variable domain reads KAGVTQTPRYLIKTRGQQVTLSCSPISGHRSVSWYQQTPGQGLQFLFEYFSETQRNKGNFPGRFSGRQFSNSRSEMNVSTLELGDSALYLCASSLEAGANVLTFGAGSRLTVL.

CDR3 nucleotide sequence: TGTGCCAGCAGTCCCGCCGGGGTTGATATCGAGCAGTACTTC. Translated: CASSPAGVDIEQYF. The chain has TRBV7-9 and TRBJ2-7; tentatively, D is TRBD2 (5 bases). Trimming left V 6 bases short and J 6 bases short, with 18 bases between. CDR3 length: 14 amino acids. Germline-derived CDR1 and CDR2 are SEHNR and FQNEAQ (reference sequence).

This clonotype was counted a few times. The rearrangement uses TRBV7-2 and TRBJ2-1; 12 nucleotides line up with TRBD1. The germline gives CDR1 SGHTA, CDR2 FQGNSA. The trim removed 5 bases at V and 6 bases at J, leaving 8 bases unmatched. This CDR3 contains 16 residues. The CDR3 region is CASSLTGTGGFNEQFF. CDR3 DNA: TGTGCCAGCAGCCTAACCGGGACAGGGGGCTTCAATGAGCAGTTCTTC.

The chain joins TRBV20-1 to TRBJ2-1; either TRBD1 or TRBD2 may supply D (5 bases each). The CDR3 extends over 20 amino acids. Germline lookup yields CDR1 DFQATT and CDR2 SNEGSKA (reference sequence). Deletions cut 0 bases from V and 6 bases from J, with 30 bases between. The chain's CDR3 is CSARDLFRGTELGVINEQFF. The CDR3, as DNA: TGCAGTGCTAGAGATCTTTTTCGAGGGACGGAGCTAGGAGTGATCAATGAGCAGTTCTTC.

The gene calls are TRBV5-1 and TRBJ2-2; the match to TRBD1 covers 7 bases. In germline, CDR1 is SGHRS, CDR2 YFSETQ. The V and J ends lost 0 bases and 3 bases, in that order; junction bases with no gene match: 2. The CDR3 runs to 15 residues. CDR3 sequence reads: CASSLDQGDTGELFF. In nucleotides, the CDR3 is TGCGCCAGCAGCTTGGACCAGGGGGACACCGGGGAGCTGTTTTTT.

This clonotype was observed a single time. The rearrangement uses TRBV10-3 and TRBJ2-7; 9 positions agree with TRBD1. The trim removed 1 base at V and 3 bases at J, leaving 7 bases unmatched. This CDR3 comprises 16 residues. CDR1 is ENHRY and CDR2 is SYGVKD in the germline V gene. The DNA of the CDR3 is TGTGCCATCAGTGAGTGGGGGACAGGGACTATCTACGAGCAGTACTTC. This sequence encodes CAISEWGTGTIYEQYF.

CDR3 DNA: TGTGCCAGCAGCTTAGTGGCTAGTGCGTACCTAAGCTCCTACAATGAGCAGTTCTTC. Encoded protein: CASSLVASAYLSSYNEQFF. The chain couples TRBV7-6 to TRBJ2-1; D remains ambiguous. CDR3 length: 19 residues. The germline CDR1 and CDR2 sequences are SGHVS and FNYEAQ. V lost 1 base, J lost 0 bases, and 19 bases lay in between.

This clonotype showed up just a few times. The chain recombines TRBV11-2 with TRBJ1-4; D is undetermined. Germline lookup yields CDR1 SGHAT and CDR2 FQNNGV. Trimming removed 1 base at V and 4 bases at J, with 10 bases between. CDR3 size: 15 residues. CDR3 sequence reads: CASSLVRSNNEKLFF. CDR3 DNA: TGTGCCAGCAGCTTAGTACGGAGCAATAATGAAAAACTGTTTTTT.

The CDR3 sequence: CATSRRTGVGQPQHF. The CDR3 nucleotides are TGTGCCACCAGCAGACGGACAGGGGTCGGTCAGCCCCAGCATTTT. The V gene is TRBV15, the J gene TRBJ1-5, with 9 bases aligning to TRBD1. The CDR3 covers 15 residues. The trim removed 2 bases at V and 6 bases at J, leaving 5 bases unmatched. Germline values: CDR1 LNHNV, CDR2 YYDKDF (reference sequence).

The chain is built from TRBV9 and TRBJ2-1; tentatively, D is TRBD1 (7 bases). CDR3 length equals 15 residues. The germline V gene has CDR1 SGDLS and CDR2 YYNGEE. V lost 3 bases and J 5 bases, leaving 15 bases between the germline ends. The CDR3 DNA reads TGTGCCAGCAGCGCCCGCGGGACAGATAACAATGAGCAGTTCTTC. Its translation: CASSARGTDNNEQFF. Full variable domain (rest looked up from reference TRBV9 and TRBJ2-1): DSGVTQTPKHLITATGQRVTLRCSPRSGDLSVYWYQQSLDQGLQFLIQYYNGEERAKGNILERFSAQQFPDLHSELNLSSLELGDSALYFCASSARGTDNNEQFFGPGTRLTVL.

This clonotype came up a few times. The genes are TRBV5-1 and TRBJ2-7; D assignment may be TRBD1 or TRBD2 (5 bases each). The V gene's germline CDR1 is SGHRS and CDR2 YFSETQ. CDR3 length: 15 amino acids. The germline V and J ends were trimmed by 4 bases and 6 bases, with 20 bases remaining between them. CDR3 in amino acids: CASSVAGTPPSEQYF. For the CDR3, the DNA is TGCGCCAGCAGCGTAGCCGGGACCCCGCCGAGCGAGCAGTACTTC.